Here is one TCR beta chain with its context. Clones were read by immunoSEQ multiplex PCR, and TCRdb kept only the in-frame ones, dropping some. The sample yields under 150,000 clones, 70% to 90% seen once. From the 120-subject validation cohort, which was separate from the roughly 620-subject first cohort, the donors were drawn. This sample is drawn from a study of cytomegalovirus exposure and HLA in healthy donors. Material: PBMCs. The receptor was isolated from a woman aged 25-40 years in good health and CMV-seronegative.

For the CDR3, the DNA is TGCGCCAGCAGCTTGGCGTTTGACACCGGCTATGGCTACACCTTC. Protein sequence: CASSLAFDTGYGYTF. The chain joins TRBV5-1 to TRBJ1-2, with unresolved D. V dropped 0 bases and J dropped 4 bases, with 13 bases sitting between them. The CDR3 loop spans 15 amino acids. Germline CDR1 is SGHRS and CDR2 is YFSETQ. Using reference TRBV5-1 and TRBJ1-2 for the parts outside the CDR3, the full variable domain is KAGVTQTPRYLIKTRGQQVTLSCSPISGHRSVSWYQQTPGQGLQFLFEYFSETQRNKGNFPGRFSGRQFSNSRSEMNVSTLELGDSALYLCASSLAFDTGYGYTFGSGTRLTVV.